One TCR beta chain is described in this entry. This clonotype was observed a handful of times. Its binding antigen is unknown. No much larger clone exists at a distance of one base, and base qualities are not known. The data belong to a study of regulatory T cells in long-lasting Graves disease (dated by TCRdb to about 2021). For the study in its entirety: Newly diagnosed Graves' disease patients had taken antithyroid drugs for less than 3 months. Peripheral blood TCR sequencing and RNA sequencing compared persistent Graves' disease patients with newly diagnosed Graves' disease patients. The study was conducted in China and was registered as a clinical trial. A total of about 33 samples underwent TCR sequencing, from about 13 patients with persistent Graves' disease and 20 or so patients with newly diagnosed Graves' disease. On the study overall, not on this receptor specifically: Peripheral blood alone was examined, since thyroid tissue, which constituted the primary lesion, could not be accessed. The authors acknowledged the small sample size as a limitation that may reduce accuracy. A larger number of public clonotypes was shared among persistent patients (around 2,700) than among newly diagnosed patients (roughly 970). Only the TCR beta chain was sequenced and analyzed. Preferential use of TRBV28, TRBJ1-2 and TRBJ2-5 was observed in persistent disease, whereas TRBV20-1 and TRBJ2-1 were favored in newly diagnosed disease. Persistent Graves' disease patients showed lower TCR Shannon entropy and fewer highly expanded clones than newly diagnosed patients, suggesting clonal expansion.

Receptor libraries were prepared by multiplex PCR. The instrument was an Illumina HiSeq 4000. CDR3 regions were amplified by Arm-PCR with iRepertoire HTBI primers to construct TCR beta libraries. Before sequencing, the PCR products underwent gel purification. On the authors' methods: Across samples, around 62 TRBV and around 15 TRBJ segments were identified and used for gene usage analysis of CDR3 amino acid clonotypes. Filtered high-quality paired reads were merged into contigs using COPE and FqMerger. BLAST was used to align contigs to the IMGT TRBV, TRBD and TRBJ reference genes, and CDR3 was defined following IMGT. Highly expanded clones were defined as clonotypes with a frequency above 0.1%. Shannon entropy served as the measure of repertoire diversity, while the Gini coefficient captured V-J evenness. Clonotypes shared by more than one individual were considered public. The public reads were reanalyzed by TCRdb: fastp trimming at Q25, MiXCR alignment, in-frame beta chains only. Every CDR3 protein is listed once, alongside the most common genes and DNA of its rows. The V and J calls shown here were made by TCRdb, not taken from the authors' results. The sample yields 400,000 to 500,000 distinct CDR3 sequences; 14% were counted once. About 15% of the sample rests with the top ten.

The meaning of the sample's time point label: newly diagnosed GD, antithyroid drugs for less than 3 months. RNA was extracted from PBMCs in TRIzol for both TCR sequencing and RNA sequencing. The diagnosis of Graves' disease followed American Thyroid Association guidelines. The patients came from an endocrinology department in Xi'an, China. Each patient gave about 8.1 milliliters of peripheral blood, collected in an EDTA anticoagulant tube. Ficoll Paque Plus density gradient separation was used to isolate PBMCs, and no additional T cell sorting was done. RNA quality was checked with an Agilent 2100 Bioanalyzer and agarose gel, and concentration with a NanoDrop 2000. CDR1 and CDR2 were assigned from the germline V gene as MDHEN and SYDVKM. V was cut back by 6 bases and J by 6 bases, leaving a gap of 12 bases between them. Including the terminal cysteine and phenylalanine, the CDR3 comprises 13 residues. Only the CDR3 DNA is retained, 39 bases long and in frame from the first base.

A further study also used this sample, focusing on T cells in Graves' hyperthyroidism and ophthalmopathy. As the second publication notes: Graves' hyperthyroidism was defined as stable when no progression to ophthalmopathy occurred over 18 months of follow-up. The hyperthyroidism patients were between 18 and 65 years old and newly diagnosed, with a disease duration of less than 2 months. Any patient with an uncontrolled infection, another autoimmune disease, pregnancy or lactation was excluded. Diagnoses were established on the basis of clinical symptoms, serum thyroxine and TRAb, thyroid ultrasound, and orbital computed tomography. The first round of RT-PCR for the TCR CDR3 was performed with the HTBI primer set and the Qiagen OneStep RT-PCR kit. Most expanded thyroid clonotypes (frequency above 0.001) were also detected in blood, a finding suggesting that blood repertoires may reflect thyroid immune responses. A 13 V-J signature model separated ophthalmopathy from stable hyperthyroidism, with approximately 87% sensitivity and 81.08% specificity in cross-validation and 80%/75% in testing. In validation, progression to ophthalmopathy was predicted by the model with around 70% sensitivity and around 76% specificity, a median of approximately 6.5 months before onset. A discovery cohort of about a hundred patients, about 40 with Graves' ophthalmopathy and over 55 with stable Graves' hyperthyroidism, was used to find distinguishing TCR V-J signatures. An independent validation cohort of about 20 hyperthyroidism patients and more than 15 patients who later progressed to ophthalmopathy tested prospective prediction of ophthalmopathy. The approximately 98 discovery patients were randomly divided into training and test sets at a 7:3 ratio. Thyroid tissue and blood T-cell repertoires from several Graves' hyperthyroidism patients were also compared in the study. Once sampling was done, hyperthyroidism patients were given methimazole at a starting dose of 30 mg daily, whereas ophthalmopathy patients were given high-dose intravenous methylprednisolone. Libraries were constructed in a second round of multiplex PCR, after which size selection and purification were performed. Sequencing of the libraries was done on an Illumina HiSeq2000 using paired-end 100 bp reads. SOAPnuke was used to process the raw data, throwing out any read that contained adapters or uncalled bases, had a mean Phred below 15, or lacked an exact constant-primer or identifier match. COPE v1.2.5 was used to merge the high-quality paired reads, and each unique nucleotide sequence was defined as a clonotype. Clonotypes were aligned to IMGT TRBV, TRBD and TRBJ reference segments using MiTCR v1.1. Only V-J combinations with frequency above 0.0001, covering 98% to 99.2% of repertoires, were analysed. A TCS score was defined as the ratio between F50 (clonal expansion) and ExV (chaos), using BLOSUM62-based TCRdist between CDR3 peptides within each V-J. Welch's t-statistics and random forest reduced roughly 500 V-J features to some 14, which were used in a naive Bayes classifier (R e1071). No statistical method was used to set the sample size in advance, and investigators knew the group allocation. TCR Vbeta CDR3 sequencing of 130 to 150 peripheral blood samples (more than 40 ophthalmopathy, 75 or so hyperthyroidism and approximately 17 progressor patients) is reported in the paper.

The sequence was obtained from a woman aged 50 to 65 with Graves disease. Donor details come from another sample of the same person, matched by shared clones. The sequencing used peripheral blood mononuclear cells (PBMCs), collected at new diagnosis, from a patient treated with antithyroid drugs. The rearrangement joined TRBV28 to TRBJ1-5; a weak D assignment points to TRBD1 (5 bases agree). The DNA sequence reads TGTGCCAGCAGCCCCGGGACGGGTCAGCCCCAGCATTTT. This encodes CASSPGTGQPQHF.